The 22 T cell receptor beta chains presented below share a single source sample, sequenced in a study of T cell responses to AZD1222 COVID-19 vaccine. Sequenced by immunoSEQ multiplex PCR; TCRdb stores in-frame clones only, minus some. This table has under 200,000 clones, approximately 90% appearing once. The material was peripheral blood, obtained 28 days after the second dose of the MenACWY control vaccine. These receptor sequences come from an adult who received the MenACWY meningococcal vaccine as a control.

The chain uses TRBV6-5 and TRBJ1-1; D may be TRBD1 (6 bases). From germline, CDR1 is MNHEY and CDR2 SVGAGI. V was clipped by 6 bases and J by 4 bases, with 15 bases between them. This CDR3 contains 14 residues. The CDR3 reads CASSVNTGSTEAFF. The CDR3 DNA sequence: TGTGCCAGCAGCGTTAATACAGGGTCCACTGAAGCTTTCTTT.

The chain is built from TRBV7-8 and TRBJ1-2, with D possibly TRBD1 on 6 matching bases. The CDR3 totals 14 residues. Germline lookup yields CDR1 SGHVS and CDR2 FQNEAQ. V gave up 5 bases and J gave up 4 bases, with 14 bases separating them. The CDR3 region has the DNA TGTGCCAGCAGCCTTGACAGGTTTTCCTATGGCTACACCTTC. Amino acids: CASSLDRFSYGYTF.

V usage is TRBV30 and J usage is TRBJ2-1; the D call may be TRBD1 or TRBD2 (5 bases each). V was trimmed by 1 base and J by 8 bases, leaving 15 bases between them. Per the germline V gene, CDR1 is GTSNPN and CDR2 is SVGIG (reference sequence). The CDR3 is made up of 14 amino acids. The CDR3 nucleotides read TGTGCCTGGAGTGCCGGGTATGGGGGATATGAGCAGTTCTTC. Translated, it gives CAWSAGYGGYEQFF. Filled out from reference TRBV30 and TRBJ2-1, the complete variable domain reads SQTIHQWPATLVQPVGSPLSLECTVEGTSNPNLYWYRQAAGRGLQLLFYSVGIGQISSEVPQNLSASRPQDRQFILSSKKLLLSDSGFYLCAWSAGYGGYEQFFGPGTRLTVL.

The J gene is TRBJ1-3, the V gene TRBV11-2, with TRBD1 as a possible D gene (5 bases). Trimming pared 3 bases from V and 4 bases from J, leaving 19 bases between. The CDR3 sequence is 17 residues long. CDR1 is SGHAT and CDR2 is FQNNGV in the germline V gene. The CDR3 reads CASSFPTRPGAGNTIYF. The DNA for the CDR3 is TGTGCCAGCAGCTTTCCAACCCGGCCCGGGGCCGGAAACACCATATATTTT.

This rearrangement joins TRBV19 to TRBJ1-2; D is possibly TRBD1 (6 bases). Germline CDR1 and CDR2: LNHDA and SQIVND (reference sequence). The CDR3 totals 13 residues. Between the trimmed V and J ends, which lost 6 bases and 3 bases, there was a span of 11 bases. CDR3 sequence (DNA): TGTGCCAGTAGACAGGGAATTGACTATGGCTACACCTTC. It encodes CASRQGIDYGYTF.

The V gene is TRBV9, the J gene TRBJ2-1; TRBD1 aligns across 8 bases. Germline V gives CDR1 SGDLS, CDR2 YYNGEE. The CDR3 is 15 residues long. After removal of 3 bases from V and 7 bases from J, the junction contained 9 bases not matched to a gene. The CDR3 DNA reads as TGTGCCAGCAGCGGATTAGGACAGGGTATGAATGAGCAGTTCTTC. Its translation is CASSGLGQGMNEQFF. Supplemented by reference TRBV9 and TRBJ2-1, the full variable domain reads DSGVTQTPKHLITATGQRVTLRCSPRSGDLSVYWYQQSLDQGLQFLIQYYNGEERAKGNILERFSAQQFPDLHSELNLSSLELGDSALYFCASSGLGQGMNEQFFGPGTRLTVL.

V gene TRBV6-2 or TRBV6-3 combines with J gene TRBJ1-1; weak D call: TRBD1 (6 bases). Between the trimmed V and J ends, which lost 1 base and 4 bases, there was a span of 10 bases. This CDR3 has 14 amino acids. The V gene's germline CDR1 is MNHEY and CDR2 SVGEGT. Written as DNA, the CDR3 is TGTGCCAGCAGTTACTGGACAGCCCTCACTGAAGCTTTCTTT. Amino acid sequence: CASSYWTALTEAFF.

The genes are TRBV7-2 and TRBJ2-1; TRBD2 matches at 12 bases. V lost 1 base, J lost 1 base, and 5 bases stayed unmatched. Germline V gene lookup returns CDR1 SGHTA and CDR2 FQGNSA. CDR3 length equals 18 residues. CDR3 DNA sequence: TGTGCCAGCAGCTTAGTGCTAGCGGGAGGGTTATCCTACAATGAGCAGTTCTTC. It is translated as CASSLVLAGGLSYNEQFF.

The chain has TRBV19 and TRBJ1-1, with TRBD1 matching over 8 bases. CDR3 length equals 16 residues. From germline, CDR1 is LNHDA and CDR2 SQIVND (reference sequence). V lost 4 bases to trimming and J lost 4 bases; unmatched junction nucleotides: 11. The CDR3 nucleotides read TGTGCCAGTAGTAGCGTACCGGGACAGGTCTCCACTGAAGCTTTCTTT. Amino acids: CASSSVPGQVSTEAFF.

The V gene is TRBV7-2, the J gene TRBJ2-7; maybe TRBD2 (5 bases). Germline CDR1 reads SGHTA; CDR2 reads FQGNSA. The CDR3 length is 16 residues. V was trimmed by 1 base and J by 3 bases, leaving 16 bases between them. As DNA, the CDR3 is TGTGCCAGCAGCTTAGGATTACTCCGGGGTAGCTACGAGCAGTACTTC. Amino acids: CASSLGLLRGSYEQYF. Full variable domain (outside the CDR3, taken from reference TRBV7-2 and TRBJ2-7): GAGVSQSPSNKVTEKGKDVELRCDPISGHTALYWYRQSLGQGLEFLIYFQGNSAPDKSGLPSDRFSAERTGGSVSTLTIQRTQQEDSAVYLCASSLGLLRGSYEQYFGPGTRLTVT.

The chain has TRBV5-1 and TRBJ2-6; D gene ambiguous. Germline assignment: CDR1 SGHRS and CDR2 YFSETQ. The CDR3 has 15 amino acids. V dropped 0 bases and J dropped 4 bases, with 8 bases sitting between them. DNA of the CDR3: TGCGCCAGCAGCTTGGGGACCTCAGGGGCCAACGTCCTGACTTTC. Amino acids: CASSLGTSGANVLTF.

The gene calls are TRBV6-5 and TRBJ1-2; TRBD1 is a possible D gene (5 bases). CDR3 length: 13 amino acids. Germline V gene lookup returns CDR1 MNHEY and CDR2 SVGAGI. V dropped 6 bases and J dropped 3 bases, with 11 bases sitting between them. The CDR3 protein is CASSPSTDYGYTF. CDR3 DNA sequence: TGTGCCAGCAGCCCCTCGACAGACTATGGCTACACCTTC.

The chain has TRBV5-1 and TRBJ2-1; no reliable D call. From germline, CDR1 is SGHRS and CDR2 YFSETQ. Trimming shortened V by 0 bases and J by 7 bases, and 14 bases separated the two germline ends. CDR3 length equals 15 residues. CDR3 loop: CASSLAIGRLNEQFF. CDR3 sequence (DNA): TGCGCCAGCAGCTTGGCCATCGGCAGGTTGAATGAGCAGTTCTTC.

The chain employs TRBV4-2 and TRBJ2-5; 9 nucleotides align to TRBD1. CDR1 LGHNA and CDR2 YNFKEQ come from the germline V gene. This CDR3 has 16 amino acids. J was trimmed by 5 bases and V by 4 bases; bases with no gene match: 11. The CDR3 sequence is CASSLSTGGREETQYF. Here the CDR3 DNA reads TGTGCCAGCAGCCTATCGACAGGGGGAAGGGAGGAGACCCAGTACTTC.

CDR3 in DNA: TGTGCCAGTAGTAGCCCCTCTTACGACAGGTTCCTTCGCAATCAGCCCCAGCATTTT. It specifies CASSSPSYDRFLRNQPQHF. V usage is TRBV19 and J usage is TRBJ1-5; maybe TRBD1 (6 bases). Trimming left V 4 bases short and J 2 bases short, with 24 bases between. The germline gives CDR1 LNHDA, CDR2 SQIVND (reference sequence). The CDR3 has 19 amino acids.

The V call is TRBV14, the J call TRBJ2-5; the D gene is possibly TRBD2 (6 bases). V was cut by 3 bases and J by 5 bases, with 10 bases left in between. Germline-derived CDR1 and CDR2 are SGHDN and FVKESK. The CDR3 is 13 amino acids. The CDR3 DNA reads TGTGCCAGCAGCCAGCGAGGGAGGGAGACCCAGTACTTC. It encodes CASSQRGRETQYF.

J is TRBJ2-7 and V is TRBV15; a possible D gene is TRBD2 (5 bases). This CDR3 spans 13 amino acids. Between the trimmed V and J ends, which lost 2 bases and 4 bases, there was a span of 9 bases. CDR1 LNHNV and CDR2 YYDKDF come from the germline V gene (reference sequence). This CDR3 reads CATSRSTRYEQYF. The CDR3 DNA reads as TGTGCCACCAGCAGATCCACTAGATACGAGCAGTACTTC. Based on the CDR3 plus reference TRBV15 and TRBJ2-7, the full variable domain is DAMVIQNPRYQVTQFGKPVTLSCSQTLNHNVMYWYQQKSSQAPKLLFHYYDKDFNNEADTPDNFQSRRPNTSFCFLDIRSPGLGDTAMYLCATSRSTRYEQYFGPGTRLTVT.

The CDR3 coding sequence is TGTGCCAGCAGCATAAGCCGCCCCGGGGGAGGCACCGGGGAGCTGTTTTTT. Its translation: CASSISRPGGGTGELFF. The chain carries TRBV7-2 and TRBJ2-2, with D possibly being TRBD2 (6 bases). CDR3 length: 17 amino acids. The V end was cut by 5 bases, the J end by 4 bases, with 20 bases between. Germline loops: CDR1 SGHTA, CDR2 FQGNSA.

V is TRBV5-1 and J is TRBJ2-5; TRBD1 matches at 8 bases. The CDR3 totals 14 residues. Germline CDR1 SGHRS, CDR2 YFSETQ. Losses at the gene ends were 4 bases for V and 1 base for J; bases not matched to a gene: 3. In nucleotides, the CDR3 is TGCGCCAGCAGCCCCGGACAGGGCCAAGAGACCCAGTACTTC. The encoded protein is CASSPGQGQETQYF.

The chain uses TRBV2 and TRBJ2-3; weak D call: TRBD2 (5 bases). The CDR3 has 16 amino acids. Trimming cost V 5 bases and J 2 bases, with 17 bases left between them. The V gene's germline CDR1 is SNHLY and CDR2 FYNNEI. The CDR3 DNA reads TGTGCCAGCAGTCCTCAAACACGGACTTACACAGATACGCAGTATTTT. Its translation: CASSPQTRTYTDTQYF. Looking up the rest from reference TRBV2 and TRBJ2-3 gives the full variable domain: EPEVTQTPSHQVTQMGQEVILRCVPISNHLYFYWYRQILGQKVEFLVSFYNNEISEKSEIFDDQFSVERPDGSNFTLKIRSTKLEDSAMYFCASSPQTRTYTDTQYFGPGTRLTVL.

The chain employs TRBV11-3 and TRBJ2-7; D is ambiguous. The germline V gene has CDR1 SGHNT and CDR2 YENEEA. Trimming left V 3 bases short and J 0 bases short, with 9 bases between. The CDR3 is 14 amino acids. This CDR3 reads CASSFNRYSYEQYF. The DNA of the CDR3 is TGTGCCAGCAGCTTTAATAGATACTCCTACGAGCAGTACTTC.

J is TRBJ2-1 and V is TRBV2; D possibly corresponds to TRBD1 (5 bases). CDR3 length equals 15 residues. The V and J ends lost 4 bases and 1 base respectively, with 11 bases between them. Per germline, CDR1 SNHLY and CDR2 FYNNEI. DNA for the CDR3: TGTGCCAGCAGTGTTAGCTCAGGGTCCTACAATGAGCAGTTCTTC. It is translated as CASSVSSGSYNEQFF.